A single sample gave rise to the 8 T cell receptor beta chains below, sequenced in a study of vaccination and CD4 T cells after COVID-19. For these receptors, no antigen is known. Oncomine TCR Beta short-read sequencing was applied to DNA from cultured CD4+ T cells. TCRdb reanalysed the PCR reads using MiXCR and keeps one entry per CDR3 protein. The sample records around 6,400 distinct CDR3 sequences, around 50% being singletons. Treatment given: approximately 9-day PBMC culture with coronavirus spike peptide pools or control peptides (ViraFEST assay). The sequenced sample consisted of CD4+ T cells from blood, cultured in vitro. These TCRs come from a human donor who had recovered from COVID-19.

V gene TRBV7-3 combines with J gene TRBJ2-3; 10 positions match TRBD2. CDR1 and CDR2 (germline): SGHTA, FQGTGA. After removal of 0 bases from V and 4 bases from J, the junction contained 7 bases not matched to a gene. This CDR3 region has 17 residues. The CDR3 DNA is TGTGCCAGCAGCTTAACGGCTAGCGGGAGTGTCGCAGATACGCAGTATTTT. Protein: CASSLTASGSVADTQYF. The complete variable domain, with remaining parts taken from reference TRBV7-3 and TRBJ2-3, reads GAGVSQTPSNKVTEKGKYVELRCDPISGHTALYWYRQSLGQGPEFLIYFQGTGAADDSGLPNDRFFAVRPEGSVSTLKIQRTERGDSAVYLCASSLTASGSVADTQYFGPGTRLTVL.

This clonotype was counted only a few times. This rearrangement joins TRBV12-3 or TRBV12-4 to TRBJ1-1; D may be TRBD1 (6 bases). V was shortened by 3 bases and J by 5 bases, with 16 bases between the two germline ends. This CDR3 is 15 amino acids long. CDR3 residues: CASSFRGGEQTEAFF. Written as DNA, the CDR3 is TGTGCCAGCAGTTTCAGGGGTGGGGAACAGACTGAAGCTTTCTTT.

The rearrangement links TRBV28 to TRBJ1-2; tentatively, D is TRBD1 (6 bases). Germline CDR1 MDHEN, CDR2 SYDVKM. V was trimmed by 5 bases and J by 7 bases, leaving 17 bases between them. CDR3 length: 14 residues. For the CDR3, the DNA is TGTGCCAGCAGTGCCCCCTCAGGGGTGAGTGGCTACACCTTC. Its translation: CASSAPSGVSGYTF.

This chain connects TRBV11-1 to TRBJ2-3; D gene unclear. In germline, CDR1 is SGHAT, CDR2 FQDESV (reference sequence). The CDR3 runs 15 residues. V lost 5 bases, J lost 1 base, and 13 bases lay in between. Here the CDR3 DNA reads TGTGCCAGCAGCGTAAGTAACGAGGGCACAGATACGCAGTATTTT. It specifies CASSVSNEGTDTQYF.

This clonotype is categorized as large (0.1 to 1%). One end of the junction does not line up with germline, which may come from a read error. The chain carries TRBV6-1 and TRBJ1-2, with D perhaps matching TRBD1 (6 bases). Germline CDR1 reads MNHNS; CDR2 reads SASEGT. This CDR3 has 12 amino acids. The CDR3 DNA is TGTGCCATCAGTGAGTGGGGGCTTGGCTACACCTTC. It translates to CAISEWGLGYTF.

The chain is built from TRBV10-1 and TRBJ2-1; D is uncertain. V shed 7 bases and J shed 2 bases, with 15 bases lying between them. The CDR3 has 15 amino acids. Germline V CDR1 and CDR2: WNHNN, SYGVQD (reference sequence). As DNA, the CDR3 is TGCGCCAGCACGGAAAGCTGGGCACCCTACAATGAGCAGTTCTTC. Protein sequence: CASTESWAPYNEQFF.

This clonotype was seen more than once but under ten times. The chain combines TRBV19 with TRBJ1-5, with D unclear. Germline V gene data show CDR1 as LNHDA and CDR2 as SQIVND (reference sequence). Deletions cut 0 bases from V and 4 bases from J, with 19 bases between. The CDR3 has 18 amino acids. The CDR3 spells CASSIDLGPTDGNQPQHF. CDR3 DNA: TGTGCCAGTAGTATAGATCTAGGACCGACGGACGGGAATCAGCCCCAGCATTTT.

The chain joins TRBV5-1 to TRBJ2-7; D possibly uses TRBD1 or TRBD2 (5 bases each). The tail of the sequence fits TRBJ2-5 better, so the J call may be wrong. The germline V gene encodes CDR1 SGHRS and CDR2 YFSETQ. The length of the CDR3 is 16 residues. The CDR3 nucleotides read TGCGCCAGCAGCTTGTTCCCGGGACCCCAGGAAGAGACCCAGTACTTC. Encoded protein: CASSLFPGPQEETQYF.